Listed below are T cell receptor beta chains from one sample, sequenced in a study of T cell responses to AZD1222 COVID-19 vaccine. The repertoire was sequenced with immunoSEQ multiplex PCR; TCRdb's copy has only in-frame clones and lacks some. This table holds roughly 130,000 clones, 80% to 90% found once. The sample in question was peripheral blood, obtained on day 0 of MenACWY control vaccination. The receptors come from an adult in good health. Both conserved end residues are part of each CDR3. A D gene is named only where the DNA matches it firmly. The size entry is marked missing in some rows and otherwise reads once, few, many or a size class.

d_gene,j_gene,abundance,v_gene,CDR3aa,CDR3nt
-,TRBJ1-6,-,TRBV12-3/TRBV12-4,CASSWAGESPLHF,TGTGCCAGCAGTTGGGCAGGGGAATCACCCCTCCACTTT
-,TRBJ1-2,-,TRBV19,CATSRANYGYTF,TGTGCCACCTCGAGAGCTAACTATGGCTACACCTTC
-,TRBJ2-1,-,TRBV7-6,CASSLEARDSYNEQFF,TGTGCCAGCAGCTTAGAGGCCAGGGACTCCTACAATGAGCAGTTCTTC
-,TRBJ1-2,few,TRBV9,CASSATGNYGYTF,TGTGCCAGCAGCGCCACAGGCAACTATGGCTACACCTTC
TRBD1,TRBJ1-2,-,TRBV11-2,CASSFGTASNYGYTF,TGTGCCAGCAGCTTCGGGACAGCTAGTAACTATGGCTACACCTTC
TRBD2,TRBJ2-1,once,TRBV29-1,CSVVGVAGTSSYNEQFF,TGCAGCGTTGTCGGGGTAGCGGGAACTTCATCCTACAATGAGCAGTTCTTC
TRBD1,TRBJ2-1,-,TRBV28,CASSFTGVNNEQFF,TGTGCCAGCAGTTTTACAGGGGTTAACAATGAGCAGTTCTTC
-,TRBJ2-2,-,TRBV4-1,CASSHSKGDTGELFF,TGCGCCAGCAGCCACTCTAAGGGGGACACCGGGGAGCTGTTTTTT
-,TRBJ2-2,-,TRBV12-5,CASVGRGWTGELFF,TGTGCTAGTGTAGGAAGGGGATGGACCGGGGAGCTGTTTTTT
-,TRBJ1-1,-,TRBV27,CASRGRGTSMNTEAFF,TGTGCCAGCAGGGGCAGGGGAACTTCCATGAACACTGAAGCTTTCTTT
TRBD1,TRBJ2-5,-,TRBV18,CASSPRTGRHQETQYF,TGTGCCAGCTCACCAAGGACAGGGAGACATCAAGAGACCCAGTACTTC
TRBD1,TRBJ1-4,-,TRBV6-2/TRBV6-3,CASSSGTGREKLFF,TGTGCCAGCAGTTCCGGGACAGGGCGTGAAAAACTGTTTTTT
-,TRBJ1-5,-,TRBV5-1,CASSLGLHEQPQHF,TGCGCCAGCAGCTTGGGACTCCACGAACAGCCCCAGCATTTT
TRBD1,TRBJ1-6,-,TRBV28,CASGTGNNSPLHF,TGTGCCAGCGGGACAGGGAATAATTCACCCCTCCACTTT
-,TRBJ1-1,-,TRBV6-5,CASRLGSSTEAFF,TGTGCCAGCAGGCTGGGAAGTAGCACTGAAGCTTTCTTT
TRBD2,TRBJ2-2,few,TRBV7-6,CASSRRTSLNTGELFF,TGTGCCAGCAGCCGCCGGACTAGTTTGAACACCGGGGAGCTGTTTTTT
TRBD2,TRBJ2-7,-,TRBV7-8,CASSPTSGETYEQYF,TGTGCCAGCAGCCCGACTAGCGGGGAAACCTACGAGCAGTACTTC
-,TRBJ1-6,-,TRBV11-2,CASSSPRGAYNSPLHF,TGTGCCAGCAGCTCCCCCAGGGGCGCCTATAATTCACCCCTCCACTTT
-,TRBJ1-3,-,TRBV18,CASSAQGYSGNTIYF,TGTGCCAGCTCAGCACAGGGATACTCTGGAAACACCATATATTTT
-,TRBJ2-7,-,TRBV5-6,CASSFRQTYEQYF,TGTGCCAGCAGCTTTCGTCAGACCTACGAGCAGTACTTC
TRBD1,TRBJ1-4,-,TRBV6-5,CASSRQGFVEKLFF,TGTGCCAGCAGCCGACAGGGGTTTGTCGAAAAACTGTTTTTT
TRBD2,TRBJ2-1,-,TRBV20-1,CSASVGSGIGEQFF,TGCAGTGCTAGTGTAGGTAGCGGGATAGGTGAGCAGTTCTTC
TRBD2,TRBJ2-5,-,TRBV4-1,CASSQISGTGGETQYF,TGCGCCAGCAGCCAGATAAGCGGGACTGGGGGAGAGACCCAGTACTTC
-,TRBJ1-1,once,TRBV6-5,CASSRLSVGYTEAFF,TGTGCCAGCAGCAGATTGTCGGTCGGTTACACTGAAGCTTTCTTT
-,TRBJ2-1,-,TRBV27,CASRREGDWISWGQFF,TGTGCCAGCAGGAGAGAAGGGGACTGGATATCCTGGGGGCAGTTCTTC
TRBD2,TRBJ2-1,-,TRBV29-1,CSVGIGTSWLNEQFF,TGCAGCGTAGGAATTGGGACTAGCTGGTTGAATGAGCAGTTCTTC
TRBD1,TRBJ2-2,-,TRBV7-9,CASSLVGRGQTGELFF,TGTGCCAGCAGCTTAGTGGGCAGGGGGCAAACCGGGGAGCTGTTTTTT